This T cell receptor beta chain was sequenced in a study of blood T cell repertoires in COVID-19. Study information: Samples of COVID-19 (acute and convalescent) were obtained from the United States, Italy and Spain. PBMCs, B-cell-depleted T cells, or T cells provided the cDNA or gDNA that made up the material.

Measured with immunoSEQ multiplex PCR; TCRdb has only the in-frame clones, and not every one. The sample carries some 250,000 clones, approximately 90% recorded once. CDR3 length: 14 residues. Germline trimming cut 3 bases from V and 7 bases from J; bases unmatched to any gene: 8. Germline CDR1 reads LNHDA; CDR2 reads SQIVND (reference sequence). The sample was peripheral blood. The sequence was collected from a woman between 40 and 55 years old who had recovered from COVID-19. V is TRBV19 and J is TRBJ1-1; 7 nucleotides align to TRBD1. DNA of the CDR3: TGTGCCAGTAGTATGATGGAGGGGGCCGGTGAAGCTTTCTTT. Amino acid sequence: CASSMMEGAGEAFF.